Listed here are 5 T cell receptor beta chains from one sample, sequenced in a study of cytomegalovirus exposure and HLA in healthy donors. PCR used 60 Vbeta primers and 13 Jbeta primers. The table came from immunoSEQ multiplex PCR; TCRdb's copy has only in-frame clones and leaves some out. The sample holds about 210,000 clones; about 85% are singletons and the top ten take more than 8.5%. Sequencing used PBMCs. These receptors were taken from a woman aged 45-60 years in good health and CMV-seropositive.

The table lists this clone with a count of one. This chain joins TRBV9 and TRBJ2-6; 7 bases are shared with TRBD1. CDR1 and CDR2 (germline): SGDLS, YYNGEE. The CDR3 loop spans 20 amino acids. Trimming at V came to 0 bases and at J to 0 bases, leaving 12 bases not matched to a gene. This chain's CDR3 is CASSVVEGGLVLSGANVLTF. Written as DNA, the CDR3 is TGTGCCAGCAGCGTAGTTGAAGGGGGCCTGGTGCTCTCTGGGGCCAACGTCCTGACTTTC. Full variable domain (remainder filled in from reference TRBV9 and TRBJ2-6): DSGVTQTPKHLITATGQRVTLRCSPRSGDLSVYWYQQSLDQGLQFLIQYYNGEERAKGNILERFSAQQFPDLHSELNLSSLELGDSALYFCASSVVEGGLVLSGANVLTFGAGSRLTVL.

V and J are TRBV7-3 and TRBJ2-1, with D possibly matching TRBD1 (5 bases). The CDR3 totals 15 residues. The germline V and J ends were trimmed by 1 base and 2 bases, with 9 bases remaining between them. Germline CDR1 is SGHTA and CDR2 is FQGTGA. The CDR3 DNA follows: TGTGCCAGCAGCTTAAGTAGGGGAACCTACAATGAGCAGTTCTTC. Its translation: CASSLSRGTYNEQFF.

There are a few counts of this clone. The chain joins TRBV7-9 to TRBJ1-6, with D maybe TRBD1 (5 bases). The V end was cut by 1 base, the J end by 10 bases, with 14 bases between. Germline CDR1 and CDR2: SEHNR and FQNEAQ (reference sequence). This CDR3 has 15 amino acids. This CDR3 reads CASSLGGGGRSPLHF. CDR3 sequence (DNA): TGTGCCAGCAGCTTAGGGGGGGGTGGGCGGTCACCCCTCCACTTT.

This clone was picked up a small number of times. The rearrangement links TRBV4-1 to TRBJ1-1; 10 nucleotides align to TRBD1. The V gene's germline CDR1 is MGHRA and CDR2 YSYEKL. There are 15 residues in the CDR3. The V gene end was trimmed by 0 bases and the J gene end by 7 bases; junction bases not matched to a gene: 5. The CDR3 DNA is TGCGCCAGCAGCCAAGACGGGACAGGGGCTGATGAAGCTTTCTTT. Protein product: CASSQDGTGADEAFF.

The chain employs TRBV7-2 and TRBJ2-7, with D perhaps TRBD1 (6 bases). The germline V gene has CDR1 SGHTA and CDR2 FQGNSA. Between the trimmed V and J ends, which lost 3 bases and 5 bases, there was a span of 14 bases. The CDR3 totals 14 residues. CDR3 in amino acids: CASSLLGRGDEQYF. The CDR3 nucleotides are TGTGCCAGCAGCTTGTTGGGCAGGGGCGACGAGCAGTACTTC.